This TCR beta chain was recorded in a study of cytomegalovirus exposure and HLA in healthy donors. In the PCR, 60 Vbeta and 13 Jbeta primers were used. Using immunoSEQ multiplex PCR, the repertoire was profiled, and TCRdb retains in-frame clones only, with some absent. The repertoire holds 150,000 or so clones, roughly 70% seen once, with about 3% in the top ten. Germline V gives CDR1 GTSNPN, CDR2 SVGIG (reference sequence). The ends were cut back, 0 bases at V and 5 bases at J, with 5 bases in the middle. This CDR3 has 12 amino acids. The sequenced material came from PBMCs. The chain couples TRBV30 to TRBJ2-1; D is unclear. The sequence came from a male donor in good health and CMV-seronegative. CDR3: CAWSVYDNEQFF. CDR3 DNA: TGTGCCTGGAGTGTGTATGACAATGAGCAGTTCTTC.